This T cell receptor (beta chain) stems from a study of shared clonotypes between healthy human individuals. Study overall: Each donor contributed plates that comprised three CD4 naive, three CD4 memory, two CD8 naive and one CD8 memory.

From germline, CDR1 is SGHVS and CDR2 FQNEAQ. Trimming pared 5 bases from V and 4 bases from J, leaving 9 bases between. The length of the CDR3 is 13 residues. Notes on the study in general: Limitation of the genetic and exposure-history diversity represented came from the few donors.

Note on this clone: Its antigen remains unidentified.

Data came from immunoSEQ multiplex PCR; TCRdb stores just in-frame clones and leaves some out. The profile covers about 2.4 million clones, with over 85% appearing a single time and 0.36% taken by the ten largest. The sequence came from a young man in good health. Some clones in this sample may be carry-over from other donors' samples. The sample comprised naive CD4+ T cells from PBMCs. Subset denoted: CD45RA+ positively selected. V usage is TRBV7-8 and J usage is TRBJ2-1; TRBD2 might be the D (6 bases). CDR3 nucleotides: TGTGCCAGCAGCCGGGGGATTTACAATGAGCAGTTCTTC. It translates to CASSRGIYNEQFF.